The source of this TCR beta chain is a study of blood T cell repertoires in COVID-19. Background on the study: The study drew acute and convalescent COVID-19 samples from the United States, Italy and Spain. T cells, B-cell-depleted T cells, or PBMCs provided the cDNA or gDNA that served as material.

As processed by the authors: Reference gene primer amplification gave estimated nucleated cell counts. Sequencing used immunoSEQ multiplex PCR; TCRdb keeps in-frame clones, though not all of them. V and J calls and clone size follow that table, whereas D and trimming were derived from the DNA. Here the sample spans 150,000 to 200,000 clones, under 90% being singletons. Unmatched junction bases numbered 7, after V lost 4 bases and J lost 3 bases. Germline lookup yields CDR1 SGHRS and CDR2 YFSETQ. There are 18 residues in the CDR3. Cohort allocation depended upon clinical history that participants reported. This clone has a single count.

What was sequenced was PBMCs or T cells enriched from blood (not recorded which). The clonotype comes from a man aged 50 or older who had recovered from COVID-19. This chain connects TRBV5-1 to TRBJ2-2; TRBD2 matches at 15 bases. CDR3 bases: TGCGCCAGCAGCGGATACGGACTAGCGGGGGGGTACACCGGGGAGCTGTTTTTT. Translating it yields CASSGYGLAGGYTGELFF.